In this sample, the clone carrying this T cell receptor beta chain turned up many times. This specimen comes from a study of T cells in Graves' hyperthyroidism and ophthalmopathy. Amplification targeted TCR beta CDR3 regions from RNA transcripts. The HTBI primer set was used in a first-round RT-PCR of the TCR CDR3. TCRdb fed the multiplex PCR reads into MiXCR, producing one record per CDR3 protein. The table lists 690,000 or so distinct CDR3 sequences, 15% to 20% of them singletons. The V end was cut by 4 bases, the J end by 8 bases, with 14 bases between. Germline V gives CDR1 LNHDA, CDR2 SQIVND (reference sequence). CDR3 length: 13 residues.

This clonotype originated in a woman between 50 and 59 years old with Graves' hyperthyroidism that later progressed to Graves' ophthalmopathy. This chain uses TRBV19 with TRBJ1-1; tentative D call: TRBD1 (5 bases). The sample was blood. The CDR3 spells CASSTQRGSEAFF. DNA for the CDR3: TGTGCCAGTAGTACCCAACGGGGCTCCGAAGCTTTCTTT. Full variable domain (rest looked up from reference TRBV19 and TRBJ1-1): DGGITQSPKYLFRKEGQNVTLSCEQNLNHDAMYWYRQDPGQGLRLIYYSQIVNDFQKGDIAEGYSVSREKKESFPLTVTSAQKNPTAFYLCASSTQRGSEAFFGQGTRLTVV.